This entry lists 5 T cell receptor beta chains sequenced from one sample in a study of cytomegalovirus exposure and HLA in healthy donors. The PCR contained 60 Vbeta and 13 Jbeta primers. Here immunoSEQ multiplex PCR was the method, and the copy in TCRdb shows in-frame clones only, minus some. The sample has some 190,000 clones, about 85% seen once. The specimen sequenced was PBMCs. The source is a girl aged 5 to 17 in good health and CMV-seropositive.

This chain joins TRBV4-2 and TRBJ1-2; no clear D gene. The V end was cut by 8 bases, the J end by 0 bases, with 16 bases between. CDR3 length: 15 residues. Germline V gives CDR1 LGHNA, CDR2 YNFKEQ. In DNA form, the CDR3 reads TGTGCCAGCGCCTCACCGGGGATCCCTAACTATGGCTACACCTTC. Translating gives CASASPGIPNYGYTF.

This clone was detected a few times. This chain joins TRBV29-1 and TRBJ1-1; 8 bases are a match to TRBD1. This CDR3 spans 16 amino acids. The germline V gene encodes CDR1 SQVTM and CDR2 ANQGSEA. The J segment lost 2 bases and the V segment lost 4 bases, leaving 12 bases of the junction unmatched. CDR3 residues: CSVANGQGYYNTEAFF. The CDR3 region has the DNA TGCAGCGTTGCGAATGGACAGGGATATTACAACACTGAAGCTTTCTTT. Filled out from reference TRBV29-1 and TRBJ1-1, the complete variable domain reads SAVISQKPSRDICQRGTSLTIQCQVDSQVTMMFWYRQQPGQSLTLIATANQGSEATYESGFVIDKFPISRPNLTFSTLTVSNMSPEDSSIYLCSVANGQGYYNTEAFFGQGTRLTVV.

This chain's CDR3 is CASSLRQGADTQYF. CDR3 sequence (DNA): TGCGCCAGCAGCCTCCGACAGGGAGCAGATACGCAGTATTTT. This chain joins TRBV4-1 and TRBJ2-3, with TRBD1 matching over 7 bases. Unmatched junction bases numbered 5, after V lost 4 bases and J lost 4 bases. Germline loops: CDR1 MGHRA, CDR2 YSYEKL. The length of the CDR3 is 14 residues.

This clone has more than one count but fewer than ten. J is TRBJ2-1 and V is TRBV10-3; possibly TRBD2 for D (6 bases). The CDR3 has 15 amino acids. Trimming cost V 10 bases and J 6 bases, with 22 bases left between them. Germline lookup yields CDR1 ENHRY and CDR2 SYGVKD. CDR3 nucleotide sequence: TGTGCCACCTCCAAATGGGAGGTTGGAACCAATGAGCAGTTCTTC. Protein: CATSKWEVGTNEQFF.

The chain combines TRBV7-8 with TRBJ1-2; 9 bases are a match to TRBD1. CDR3 length: 15 amino acids. The V and J ends lost 4 bases and 2 bases, in that order; junction bases with no gene match: 5. Germline CDR1 and CDR2: SGHVS and FQNEAQ. CDR3 nucleotide sequence: TGTGCCAGCAGCTCTCGACAGGGGGAGAACTATGGCTACACCTTC. Amino acids: CASSSRQGENYGYTF.